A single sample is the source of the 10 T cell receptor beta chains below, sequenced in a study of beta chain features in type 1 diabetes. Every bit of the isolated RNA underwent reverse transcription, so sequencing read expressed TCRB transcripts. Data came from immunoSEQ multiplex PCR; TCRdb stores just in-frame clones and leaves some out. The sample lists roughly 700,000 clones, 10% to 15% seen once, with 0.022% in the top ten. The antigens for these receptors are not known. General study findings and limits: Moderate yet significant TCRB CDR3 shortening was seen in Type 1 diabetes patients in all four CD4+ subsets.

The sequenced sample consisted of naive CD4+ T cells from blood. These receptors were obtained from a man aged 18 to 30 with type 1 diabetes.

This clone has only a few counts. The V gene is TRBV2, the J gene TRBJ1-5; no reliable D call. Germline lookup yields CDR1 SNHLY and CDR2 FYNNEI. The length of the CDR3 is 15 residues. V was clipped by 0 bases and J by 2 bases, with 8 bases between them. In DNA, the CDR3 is TGTGCCAGCAGTGAAGCGCAGTCTGGCAATCAGCCCCAGCATTTT. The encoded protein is CASSEAQSGNQPQHF.

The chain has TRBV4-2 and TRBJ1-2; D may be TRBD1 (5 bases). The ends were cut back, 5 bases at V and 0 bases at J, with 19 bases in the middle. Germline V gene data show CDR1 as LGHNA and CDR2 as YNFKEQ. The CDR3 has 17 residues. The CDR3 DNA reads TGTGCCAGCAGCAAGGGGACCTGGGACCAGGCTAACTATGGCTACACCTTC. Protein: CASSKGTWDQANYGYTF.

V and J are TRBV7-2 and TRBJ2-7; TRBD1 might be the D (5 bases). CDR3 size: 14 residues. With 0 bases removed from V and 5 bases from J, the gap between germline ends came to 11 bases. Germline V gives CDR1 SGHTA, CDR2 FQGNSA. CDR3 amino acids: CASSLAGVGDEQYF. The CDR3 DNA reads TGTGCCAGCAGCTTAGCAGGGGTTGGTGACGAGCAGTACTTC.

In DNA, the CDR3 is TGTGCCAGCAGCCCCGACGTATACTCTGGAAACACCATATATTTT. This gives the protein CASSPDVYSGNTIYF. The chain links TRBV6-5 to TRBJ1-3, with D unclear. Trimming removed 6 bases from V and 0 bases from J, with 12 bases in between. The CDR3 covers 15 residues. Germline assignment: CDR1 MNHEY and CDR2 SVGAGI.

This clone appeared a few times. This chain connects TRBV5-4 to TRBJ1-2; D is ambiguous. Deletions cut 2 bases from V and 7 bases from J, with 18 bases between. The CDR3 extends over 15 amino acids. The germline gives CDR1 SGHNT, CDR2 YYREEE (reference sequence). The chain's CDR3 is CASSFKSAVEVGYTF. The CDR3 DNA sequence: TGTGCCAGCAGCTTTAAGTCGGCAGTAGAGGTTGGCTACACCTTC.

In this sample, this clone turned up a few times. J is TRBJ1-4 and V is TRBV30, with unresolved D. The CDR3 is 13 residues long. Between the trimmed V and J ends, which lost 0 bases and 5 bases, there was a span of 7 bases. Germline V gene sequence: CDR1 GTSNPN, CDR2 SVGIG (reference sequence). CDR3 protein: CAWSVLTNEKLFF. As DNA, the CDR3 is TGTGCCTGGAGTGTACTCACAAATGAAAAACTGTTTTTT.

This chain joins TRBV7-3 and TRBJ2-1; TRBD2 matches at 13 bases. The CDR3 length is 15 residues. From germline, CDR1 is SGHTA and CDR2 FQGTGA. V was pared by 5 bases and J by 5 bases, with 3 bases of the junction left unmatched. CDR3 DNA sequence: TGTGCCAGCAGCGCGGGACTAGCGGGGAACAATGAGCAGTTCTTC. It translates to CASSAGLAGNNEQFF.

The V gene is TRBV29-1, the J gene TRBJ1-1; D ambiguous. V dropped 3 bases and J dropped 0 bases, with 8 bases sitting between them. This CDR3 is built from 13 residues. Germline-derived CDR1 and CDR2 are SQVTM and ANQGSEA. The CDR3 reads CSVDPDMNTEAFF. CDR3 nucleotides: TGCAGCGTTGACCCCGACATGAACACTGAAGCTTTCTTT.

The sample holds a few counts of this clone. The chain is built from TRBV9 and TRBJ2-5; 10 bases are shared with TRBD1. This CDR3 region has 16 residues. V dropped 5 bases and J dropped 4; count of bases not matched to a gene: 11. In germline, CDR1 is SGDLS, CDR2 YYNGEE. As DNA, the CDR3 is TGTGCCAGCAGTGCACCCCGGGACAGGGGTGGAGAGACCCAGTACTTC. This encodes CASSAPRDRGGETQYF.

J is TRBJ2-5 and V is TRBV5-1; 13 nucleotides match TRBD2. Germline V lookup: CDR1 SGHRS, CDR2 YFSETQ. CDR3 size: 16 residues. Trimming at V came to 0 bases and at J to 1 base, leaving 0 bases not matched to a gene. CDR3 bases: TGCGCCAGCAGCTTGGGACTAGCGGGGGGCCAAGAGACCCAGTACTTC. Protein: CASSLGLAGGQETQYF.